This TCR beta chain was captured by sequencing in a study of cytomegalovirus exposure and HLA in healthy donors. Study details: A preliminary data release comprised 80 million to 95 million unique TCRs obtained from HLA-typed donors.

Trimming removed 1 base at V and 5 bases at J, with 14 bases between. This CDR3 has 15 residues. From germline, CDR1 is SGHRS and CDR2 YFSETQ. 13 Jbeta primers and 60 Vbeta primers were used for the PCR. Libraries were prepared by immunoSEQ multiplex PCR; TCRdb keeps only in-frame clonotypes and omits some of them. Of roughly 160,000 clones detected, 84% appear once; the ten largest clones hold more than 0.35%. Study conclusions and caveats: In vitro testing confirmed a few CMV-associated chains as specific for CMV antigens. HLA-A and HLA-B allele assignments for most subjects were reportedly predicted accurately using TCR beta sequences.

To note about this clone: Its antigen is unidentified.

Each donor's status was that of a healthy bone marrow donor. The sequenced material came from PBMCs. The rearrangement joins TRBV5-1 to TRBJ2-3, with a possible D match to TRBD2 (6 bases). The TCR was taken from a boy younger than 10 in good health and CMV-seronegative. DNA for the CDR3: TGCGCCAGCAGCTTGTTCGCGGGGAGCGTAGATACGCAGTATTTT. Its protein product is CASSLFAGSVDTQYF.